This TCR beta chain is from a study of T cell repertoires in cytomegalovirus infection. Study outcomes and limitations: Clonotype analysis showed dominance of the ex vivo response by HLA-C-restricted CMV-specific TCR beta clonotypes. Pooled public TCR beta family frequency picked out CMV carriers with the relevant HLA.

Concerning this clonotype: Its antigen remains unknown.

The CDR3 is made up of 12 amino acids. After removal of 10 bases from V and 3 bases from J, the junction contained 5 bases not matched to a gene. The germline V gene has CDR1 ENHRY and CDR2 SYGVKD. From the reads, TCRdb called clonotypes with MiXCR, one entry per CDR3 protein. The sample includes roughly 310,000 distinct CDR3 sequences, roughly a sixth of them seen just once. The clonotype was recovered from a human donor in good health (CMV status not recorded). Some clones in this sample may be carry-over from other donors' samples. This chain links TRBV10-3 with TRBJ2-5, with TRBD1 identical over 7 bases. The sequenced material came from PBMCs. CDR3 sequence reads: CASRDREETQYF. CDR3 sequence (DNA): TGTGCCAGCCGGGACAGAGAAGAGACCCAGTACTTC.